Given below is one T cell receptor beta chain in context. The antigen remains undetermined. The sample is drawn from a study of T cell responses to AZD1222 COVID-19 vaccine. Whole-study results and caveats: Spike-wide vaccine-associated CD4 TCRs dominated at 160-218 and 743-854. Within unmutated variant regions lay the reported targets of nearly half of spike-specific TCRs.

Generated by immunoSEQ multiplex PCR, the TCRdb table keeps only in-frame clones and is missing some. The data contain fewer than 90,000 clones, around nine tenths of them seen just once; the ten biggest clones take up about 7.1%. Germline V gene sequence: CDR1 MGHDK, CDR2 SYGVNS. The ends lost 5 bases at V and 4 bases at J; junction bases unmatched: 13. The CDR3 loop spans 16 amino acids. The chain couples TRBV25-1 to TRBJ1-2; 7 positions match TRBD1. This sequence originates from an adult who received the AZD1222 COVID-19 vaccine. The source material was peripheral blood, sampled 28 days after the second AZD1222 dose. For the CDR3, the DNA is TGTGCCAGCAGTCTTCGGGACAGTGCCTCGGGCTATGGCTACACCTTC. Translating gives CASSLRDSASGYGYTF.